This T cell receptor (beta chain) originates from a study of radiation and T cells in renal cell carcinoma. TCRdb keeps only in-frame clones here, not all; method: immunoSEQ multiplex PCR. Here the sample spans 130,000 to 150,000 clones, more than 70% being singletons. Study-wide points: In blood, top tumor clones expanded by 2 weeks, shrinking by 4.

Notes on this clone: What it binds is unknown.

CDR3 size: 13 residues. The V gene's germline CDR1 is MNHNY and CDR2 SVGAGI (reference sequence). Trimming cost V 2 bases and J 3 bases, with 6 bases left between them. Time point in this sample: baseline pretreatment blood. Sample treatment: 15 Gy SBRT to primary tumor, nephrectomy 4 weeks later. The TCR comes from a woman in her fifties or sixties with renal cell carcinoma. The sequencing here drew on blood, taken from a patient whose treatment included radiotherapy and nephrectomy. This chain uses TRBV6-6 with TRBJ2-3; D is unresolved. This CDR3 is CASSYALTDTQYF. In DNA, the CDR3 is TGTGCCAGCAGTTACGCATTAACAGATACGCAGTATTTT.